This is a list of T cell receptor beta chains from one sample in a study of CD8+CD57+ T cells in acquired aplastic anemia. TCRdb passed the reads through MiXCR, listing each CDR3 protein once. The sample lists approximately 220,000 distinct CDR3 sequences, 40% to 60% occurring once. Sequenced sample: sorted CD4+, CD8+, or CD8+CD57+ T cells (not recorded which) from PBMCs. The source of these receptors is a human donor with aplastic anemia. CDR3s include the opening cysteine and the closing phenylalanine or tryptophan. D genes are given only for firm matches. Some rows have no size entry. The others give once, few or many, or a class for an expanded clone.

V gene	J gene	D gene	clone size	CDR3 protein	CDR3 DNA
TRBV19	TRBJ2-2	-	few	CASRGGELFF	TGTGCCAGTAGGGGCGGGGAGCTGTTTTTT
TRBV25-1	TRBJ2-7	-	-	CASSSGNSYEQYF	TGTGCCAGCAGTTCGGGCAACTCCTACGAGCAGTACTTC
TRBV12-3/TRBV12-4	TRBJ1-6	-	-	CASSNSRGNISPLHF	TGTGCCAGCAGCAATAGTAGGGGTAATATTTCACCCCTCCACTTT
TRBV20-1	TRBJ1-1	-	-	CSAGNTEAFF	TGCAGTGCAGGGAACACTGAAGCTTTCTTT
TRBV10-3	TRBJ2-6	TRBD2	-	CASGTSGGGAGANVLTF	TGTGCCAGCGGGACTAGCGGGGGGGGGGCTGGGGCCAACGTCCTGACTTTC
TRBV6-5	TRBJ2-2	-	few	CASSLVGVFTGELFF	TGTGCCAGCAGTTTAGTAGGGGTATTCACCGGGGAGCTGTTTTTT
TRBV29-1	TRBJ2-1	-	few	CSVVRSYNEQFF	TGCAGCGTTGTACGGTCCTACAATGAGCAGTTCTTC
TRBV2	TRBJ2-7	TRBD1	-	CASSPGQGASYEQYF	TGTGCCAGCAGCCCTGGACAGGGCGCCTCCTACGAGCAGTACTTC
TRBV7-9	TRBJ1-2	-	-	CASSRPQGFGYTF	TGTGCCAGCAGTCGACCACAGGGTTTTGGCTACACCTTC
TRBV7-6	TRBJ1-1	-	-	CASSLSLVKTEAFF	TGTGCCAGCAGTTTGAGCTTGGTAAAGACTGAAGCTTTCTTT
TRBV12-3/TRBV12-4	TRBJ2-1	TRBD2	many	CASSPSGGYNEQFF	TGTGCCAGCAGTCCTAGCGGGGGTTACAATGAGCAGTTCTTC
TRBV2	TRBJ2-1	TRBD1	-	CASRGTGFEQFF	TGTGCCAGCAGGGGGACAGGGTTCGAGCAGTTCTTC
TRBV12-3/TRBV12-4	TRBJ1-2	-	many	CASSPSVGRSLGYTF	TGTGCCAGCAGTCCATCAGTGGGCCGATCACTTGGCTACACCTTC
TRBV5-1	TRBJ2-7	TRBD1	-	CASSQPGQRVYEQYF	TGCGCCAGCAGCCAACCGGGACAGCGAGTCTACGAGCAGTACTTC
TRBV7-9	TRBJ2-1	-	-	CASSLSEKIVNEQFF	TGTGCCAGCAGCTTAAGCGAGAAGATCGTCAATGAGCAGTTCTTC
TRBV7-6	TRBJ2-1	-	few	CASSLGGEQFF	TGTGCCAGCAGCTTAGGTGGTGAGCAGTTCTTC
TRBV7-9	TRBJ1-3	-	many	CASSPPFRLGNTIYF	TGTGCCAGCAGCCCCCCGTTTAGGCTTGGAAACACCATATATTTT
TRBV12-3/TRBV12-4	TRBJ2-2	-	many	CASSLMGTGELFF	TGTGCCAGCAGTTTAATGGGTACCGGGGAGCTGTTTTTT
TRBV25-1	TRBJ2-5	-	few	CASRPPPGTDRFTQYF	TGTGCCAGCAGACCGCCACCCGGGACGGACCGTTTTACCCAGTACTTC
TRBV7-9	TRBJ1-6	-	-	CASRYLTANSPLHF	TGTGCCAGCAGGTATCTGACAGCAAATTCACCCCTCCACTTT
TRBV29-1	TRBJ2-7	-	-	CSVVRQGVAQYF	TGCAGCGTTGTTCGGCAGGGTGTAGCGCAGTACTTC
TRBV2	TRBJ2-5	-	many	CASSQETQYF	TGTGCCAGCAGTCAAGAGACCCAGTACTTC
TRBV7-6	TRBJ2-3	-	-	CASSITSTDTQYF	TGTGCCAGCAGCATAACTAGCACAGATACGCAGTATTTT
TRBV7-6	TRBJ1-3	-	many	CASSPSGGAGNTIYF	TGTGCCAGCAGCCCTAGTGGGGGGGCTGGAAACACCATATATTTT
TRBV27	TRBJ2-7	-	once	CASSLSPGFSDEQYF	TGTGCCAGCAGTTTGTCCCCAGGGTTTTCCGACGAGCAGTACTTC
TRBV6-6	TRBJ1-4	-	many	CASRGAEGREKLFF	TGTGCCAGCAGAGGGGCCGAGGGCCGAGAAAAACTGTTTTTT
TRBV12-3/TRBV12-4	TRBJ2-7	TRBD2	few	CASSLAGGDSYEQYF	TGTGCCAGCAGTTTAGCGGGGGGGGACTCCTACGAGCAGTACTTC
TRBV5-5	TRBJ1-2	-	once	CASSLEEGNYGYTF	TGTGCCAGCAGCTTGGAGGAGGGCAACTATGGCTACACCTTC
TRBV5-1	TRBJ2-7	TRBD1	-	CASSSPDRSSYEQYF	TGCGCCAGCAGCTCTCCGGACAGGAGCTCCTACGAGCAGTACTTC
TRBV3-1	TRBJ1-1	-	-	CASSSLAGDTEAFF	TGTGCCAGCAGCTCCCTGGCAGGGGACACTGAAGCTTTCTTT
TRBV24-1	TRBJ2-3	TRBD2	-	CATSDPSGGTQYF	TGTGCCACCAGTGATCCTAGCGGGGGAACGCAGTATTTT
TRBV7-2	TRBJ2-1	-	-	CASSFGGAHNEQFF	TGTGCCAGCAGCTTCGGCGGGGCGCACAATGAGCAGTTCTTC
TRBV20-1	TRBJ2-1	TRBD1	many	CSARPGQGGPEQFF	TGCAGTGCTAGACCGGGACAGGGGGGGCCTGAGCAGTTCTTC
TRBV20-1	TRBJ2-7	-	-	CSATPGLSYEQYF	TGCAGTGCAACACCAGGTTTGTCTTACGAGCAGTACTTC
TRBV5-6	TRBJ2-7	TRBD1	many	CASTRRDRGYEQYF	TGTGCCAGCACCCGTCGGGACAGGGGATACGAGCAGTACTTC
TRBV5-5	TRBJ2-3	TRBD1	-	CASRERGGRDTQYF	TGTGCCAGCAGGGAGCGAGGGGGCAGGGATACGCAGTATTTT
TRBV9	TRBJ1-2	-	many	CASSASLVGYGYTF	TGTGCCAGCAGCGCTTCCCTTGTCGGCTATGGCTACACCTTC
TRBV7-9	TRBJ2-1	TRBD2	many	CASSLAGAPYNEQFF	TGTGCCAGCAGCCTAGCGGGGGCCCCTTACAATGAGCAGTTCTTC
TRBV25-1	TRBJ2-7	-	-	CASRLRQAAYEQYF	TGTGCCAGCAGGTTGAGGCAGGCAGCCTACGAGCAGTACTTC
TRBV28	TRBJ1-3	TRBD1	few	CASSGWDRNSGNTIYF	TGTGCCAGCAGTGGATGGGACAGAAACTCTGGAAACACCATATATTTT
TRBV19	TRBJ2-7	-	-	CASSALRDKSYEQYF	TGTGCCAGTAGCGCACTCCGGGACAAGTCATACGAGCAGTACTTC
TRBV7-8	TRBJ1-1	TRBD1	many	CASSLRQGANTEAFF	TGTGCCAGCAGCCTCAGACAGGGGGCGAACACTGAAGCTTTCTTT
TRBV10-3	TRBJ1-1	-	few	CAICGGPGRGTEAFF	TGTGCCATCTGTGGGGGGCCCGGGAGGGGCACTGAAGCTTTCTTT
TRBV20-1	TRBJ1-5	-	-	CSARRLAGAYSNQPQHF	TGCAGTGCTAGAAGACTAGCGGGGGCGTATAGCAATCAGCCCCAGCATTTT
TRBV5-5	TRBJ1-5	-	once	CASSLGLAGYNQPQHF	TGTGCCAGCAGCTTGGGACTAGCGGGTTACAATCAGCCCCAGCATTTT
TRBV5-8	TRBJ1-6	TRBD1	many	CASSYTGQGRGHSPLHF	TGTGCCAGCAGTTACACCGGACAGGGTAGGGGACATTCACCCCTCCACTTT
TRBV19	TRBJ2-5	TRBD1	-	CASTGTGPQETQYF	TGTGCCAGTACCGGGACAGGGCCGCAAGAGACCCAGTACTTC
TRBV19	TRBJ1-1	-	-	CASSITRTTTEAFF	TGTGCCAGTAGTATAACCCGGACGACTACTGAAGCTTTCTTT
TRBV5-1	TRBJ2-1	TRBD2	-	CASSQDRVGGEGYEQFF	TGTGCCAGCAGCCAAGATCGGGTTGGGGGGGAAGGCTACGAGCAGTTCTTC